Sequencing of this T cell receptor beta chain was carried out in a study of blood T cell repertoires in COVID-19. Study at large: There were acute and convalescent COVID-19 samples, and they came from the United States, Italy and Spain. The analysed material was cDNA or gDNA that came from T cells, B-cell-depleted T cells, or PBMCs.

Trimming cost V 4 bases and J 2 bases, with 10 bases left between them. CDR1 SGHTA and CDR2 FQGTGA come from the germline V gene. The CDR3 runs to 14 residues. In the source study's methods: Counts of nucleated cells, estimated from reference gene primer amplification, were obtained. Measured with immunoSEQ multiplex PCR; TCRdb has only the in-frame clones, and not every one. D and trimming come from the DNA, and the V and J calls and clone size come from that table. The repertoire holds roughly 95,000 clones, over 80% seen once, with approximately 4.1% in the top ten. Sequencing input: peripheral blood. This receptor was identified in a woman aged 50 to 60 in a cohort sampled during active COVID-19. The chain has TRBV7-3 and TRBJ2-3; D gene uncertain. For the CDR3, the DNA is TGTGCCAGCAGCTACCTAGGTCCCACAGATACGCAGTATTTT. It codes for CASSYLGPTDTQYF.